These T cell receptor beta chains were read from a single sample in a study of cytomegalovirus exposure and HLA in healthy donors. Profiled with immunoSEQ multiplex PCR; TCRdb holds only in-frame clones, not every one. In the table there are 150,000 or so clones, around 80% of which are singletons. The sequenced sample consisted of PBMCs. All receptors come from a male donor in good health and CMV-seropositive. The CDR3 runs from the conserved cysteine through the conserved F or W.

length,J,V,CDR3
12,TRBJ2-3,TRBV9,CASSPPTDTQYF
13,TRBJ2-1,TRBV25-1,CASSELIAGCQFF
15,TRBJ2-1,TRBV19,CASSMERSSYNEQFF
16,TRBJ2-1,TRBV28,CASSSSGARSYNEQFF
20,TRBJ2-1,TRBV19,CASSTSLGLAGGLRRNEQFF
15,TRBJ2-2,TRBV6-1,CASKVAGGRTGELFF
11,TRBJ2-5,TRBV30,CAWSVRLQQYF
16,TRBJ2-3,TRBV4-2,CASSQDGGLNTDTQYF
14,TRBJ1-2,TRBV27,CASSSSVSYYGYTF
14,TRBJ1-3,TRBV19,CASSPGFSGNTIYF
13,TRBJ1-2,TRBV7-8,CASSLGQSYGYTF
12,TRBJ2-5,TRBV6-6,CASGRAQETQYF
12,TRBJ2-1,TRBV29-1,CSAGLADNEQFF
16,TRBJ2-1,TRBV6-1,CASSEVRAGGRGEQFF
14,TRBJ2-7,TRBV7-2,CASSRGREAYEQYF
20,TRBJ2-3,TRBV28,CASSTRSSGLGTSGRDTQYF
17,TRBJ2-2,TRBV7-8,CASSLGSGTGRTGELFF
16,TRBJ2-5,TRBV15,CATSRPFVGALETQYF
12,TRBJ1-1,TRBV6-1,CASSVPGAEAFF
13,TRBJ2-2,TRBV15,CATSSPLSGELFF
14,TRBJ2-7,TRBV6-6,CASSYARDYYEQYF
14,TRBJ2-7,TRBV28,CASSPGLGTNEQYF
15,TRBJ1-3,TRBV5-5,CASSLAQGAGNTIYF
15,TRBJ1-2,TRBV27,CASSLRQGALYGYTF
15,TRBJ2-3,TRBV18,CASSPPGLRQDTQYF
15,TRBJ1-2,TRBV10-3,CAISDSAGAGYGYTF
12,TRBJ1-2,TRBV7-9,CASSSGTGGYTF
15,TRBJ1-1,TRBV11-3,CASSSRTGVNTEAFF
16,TRBJ1-2,TRBV9,CASSVGGGQGNYGYTF
18,TRBJ2-7,TRBV4-2,CASSQGSSGGEPPYEQYF
12,TRBJ2-2,TRBV30,CAWKLSAGELFF
15,TRBJ1-4,TRBV7-2,CASSLGRGLNEKLFF
16,TRBJ1-1,TRBV18,CASSPIQGGLDTEAFF
16,TRBJ2-1,TRBV29-1,CSVEGLAGGSYNEQFF
14,TRBJ2-3,TRBV5-1,CASSPLYIADTQYF
18,TRBJ2-7,TRBV10-3,CAIKTFGSGTSNSYEQYF
15,TRBJ2-7,TRBV6-5,CASSPDRVNPYEQYF
13,TRBJ1-3,TRBV11-2,CASLTIPGNTIYF